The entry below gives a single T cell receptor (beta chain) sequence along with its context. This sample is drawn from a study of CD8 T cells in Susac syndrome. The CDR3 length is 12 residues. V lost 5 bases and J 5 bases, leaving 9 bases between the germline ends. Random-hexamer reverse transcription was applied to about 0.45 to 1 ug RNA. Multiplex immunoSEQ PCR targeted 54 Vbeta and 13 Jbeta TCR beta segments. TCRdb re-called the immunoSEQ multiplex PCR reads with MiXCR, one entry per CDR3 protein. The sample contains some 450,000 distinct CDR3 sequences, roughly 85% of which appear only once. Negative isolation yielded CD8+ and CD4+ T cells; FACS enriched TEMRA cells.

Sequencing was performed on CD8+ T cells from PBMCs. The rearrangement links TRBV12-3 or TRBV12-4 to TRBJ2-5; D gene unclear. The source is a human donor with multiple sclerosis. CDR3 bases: TGTGCCAGCAGTCCAACAGTGGAGACCCAGTACTTC. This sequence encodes CASSPTVETQYF.